This T cell receptor (beta chain) was sequenced during a study of blood T cell repertoires in COVID-19. Study overall: The United States, Italy and Spain supplied acute and convalescent COVID-19 samples. The cDNA or gDNA used as material had been derived from T cells, B-cell-depleted T cells, or PBMCs.

During active infection, Seattle patients enrolled and were then monitored through disease. The CDR3 loop spans 15 amino acids. Trimming cost V 0 bases and J 1 base, with 7 bases left between them. Germline assignment: CDR1 LGHNA and CDR2 YNFKEQ. In the source study's methods: How many nucleated cells were present was estimated from reference gene primer amplification. Profiling relied on immunoSEQ multiplex PCR, and the TCRdb table lists in-frame clones only, not all of them. V, J and clone size reflect that table, while D and trimming were determined from the DNA. The sample contains 350,000 to 450,000 clones, 75% to 90% of which appear only once.

The rearrangement links TRBV4-2 to TRBJ1-3, with D perhaps TRBD1 (6 bases). The clonotype comes from a woman in her sixties with COVID-19, enrolled during active disease. Sequencing used peripheral blood. For the CDR3, the DNA is TGTGCCAGCAGCCAAGAAGGGGGATCTGGAAACACCATATATTTT. Protein product: CASSQEGGSGNTIYF.